The clone carrying this TCR beta chain has a handful of counts. Antigen unknown. The source of the sample is a study of beta chain features in type 1 diabetes. Study-wide results and limits: These data did not resolve whether HLA type affects TCRB rearrangement. For Type 1 diabetes patients, all four CD4+ subsets carried TCRB CDR3s that were moderately but significantly shorter.

Germline values: CDR1 SGHRS, CDR2 YFSETQ. Trimming shortened V by 0 bases and J by 1 base, and 7 bases separated the two germline ends. This CDR3 is 14 amino acids long. Reverse transcribing all isolated RNA meant expressed TCRB transcripts were sequenced. Generated by immunoSEQ multiplex PCR, the TCRdb table keeps only in-frame clones and is missing some. This table has 600,000 to 700,000 clones, 9.5% to 15% appearing once. The clonotype originates from a man in his thirties or forties with type 1 diabetes. Material: naive CD4+ T cells from blood. The J gene is TRBJ2-5, the V gene TRBV5-1; no clear D gene. The DNA of the CDR3 is TGCGCCAGCAGCTTGGCGAGGCTCCAAGAGACCCAGTACTTC. This translates into CASSLARLQETQYF.